The clone carrying this T cell receptor (beta chain) has ten or more counts. This specimen includes other DNA sequences encoding the same CDR3. This sample is part of a study of shared clonotypes between healthy human individuals. CDR3 length equals 18 residues. Germline values: CDR1 MDHEN, CDR2 SYDVKM. Trimming removed 5 bases from V and 5 bases from J; junction bases left unmatched: 16. The data were produced by immunoSEQ multiplex PCR, yet TCRdb's version contains in-frame clones alone and is incomplete. The data show about 500,000 clones, 75% to 80% seen once. The TCR sequence derives from a middle-aged woman in good health. Some clones in this sample may be carry-over from other donors' samples. The V gene is TRBV28, the J gene TRBJ2-7, with 12 bases aligning to TRBD2. Sample: PBMCs. The DNA for the CDR3 is TGTGCCAGCAGTCTTCGACCTAGCGGGAGGGGACGACATAACGAGCAGTACTTC. Its protein is CASSLRPSGRGRHNEQYF.